The T cell receptor beta chain described here comes from a study of identifying expanded T cells in peripheral blood. Concerning this clone itself: As yet, its antigen is unknown.

During the collection period, no donor immune events like infections were recorded. Study-level points and caveats: Differentially abundant clones: approximately 1.3 between replicates, just under 17 at roughly 15 days, around 20 at four.

Sequencing used immunoSEQ multiplex PCR; TCRdb keeps in-frame clones, though not all of them. The table lists approximately 97,000 clones, about 87% of them singletons, with 13% to 15% in the top ten. Germline V CDR1 and CDR2: SGHTA, FQGNSA. With 2 bases removed from V and 5 bases from J, the gap between germline ends came to 18 bases. This CDR3 contains 16 residues. The sequenced material came from blood. This clonotype originated in a person aged 18 to 75 in good health. The gene calls are TRBV7-2 and TRBJ1-1; TRBD1 might be the D (5 bases). The CDR3 sequence: CASSLRGGYSGTEAFF. CDR3 coding DNA: TGTGCCAGCAGCTTAAGGGGAGGCTACTCCGGAACTGAAGCTTTCTTT.